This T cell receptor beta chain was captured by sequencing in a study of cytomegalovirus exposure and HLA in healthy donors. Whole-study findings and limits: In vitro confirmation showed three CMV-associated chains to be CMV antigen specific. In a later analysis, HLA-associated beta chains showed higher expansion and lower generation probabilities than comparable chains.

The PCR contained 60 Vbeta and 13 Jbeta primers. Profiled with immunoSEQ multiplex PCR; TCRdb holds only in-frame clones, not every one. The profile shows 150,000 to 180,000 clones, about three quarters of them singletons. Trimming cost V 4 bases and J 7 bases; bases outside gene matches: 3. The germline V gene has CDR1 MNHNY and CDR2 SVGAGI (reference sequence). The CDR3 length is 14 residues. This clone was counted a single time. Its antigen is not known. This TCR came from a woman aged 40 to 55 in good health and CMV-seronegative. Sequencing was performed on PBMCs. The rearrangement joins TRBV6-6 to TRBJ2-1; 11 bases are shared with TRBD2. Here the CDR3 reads CASSLTSGKNEQFF. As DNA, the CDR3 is TGTGCCAGCAGTTTGACTAGCGGGAAGAATGAGCAGTTCTTC.